This T cell receptor (beta chain) was identified in a study of T-cell reconstitution after alpha-beta-depleted transplantation in children. This clonotype was observed a handful of times. The CDR3 sequence is 16 residues long. Between the trimmed V and J ends, which lost 7 bases and 5 bases, there was a span of 24 bases. This sample's TCRbeta library carried unique molecular identifier barcodes. TCRdb fed the PCR reads into MiXCR, producing one record per CDR3 protein. The sample has about 400,000 distinct CDR3 sequences; around 15% are singletons. This sequence joins TRBV12-3 or TRBV12-4 and TRBJ2-7, with D perhaps matching TRBD1 or TRBD2 (6 bases each). The sequencing here drew on PBMCs, mostly from graft donor cells, taken 360 days after TCRalphabeta/CD19-depleted stem cell transplant. The sequence came from a boy younger than two who had a stem cell transplant for Wiskott-Aldrich syndrome, so the T cells may come from the graft donor. The CDR3 DNA reads TGTGCCAGCAATATCCGGGGGCCCCTCCTTTTTCACGAGCAGTACTTC. Translation gives CASNIRGPLLFHEQYF.